This paragraph covers one T cell receptor (beta chain) sequence. Its cognate antigen is unknown. The source of the sample is a study of CD8 T cells in ankylosing spondylitis. Study results and caveats: Among TCR beta sequences, a motif of eight highly homologous variants appeared characteristic of ankylosing spondylitis blood.

TCRdb called the 5' RACE reads again in MiXCR, with one record for every CDR3 protein. The sample has 450,000 or so distinct CDR3 sequences; more than 25% are singletons. CDR1 and CDR2 from the germline V gene are SEHNR and FQNEAQ (reference sequence). The CDR3 is 14 amino acids. V gave up 3 bases and J gave up 0 bases, with 9 bases separating them. This sequence joins TRBV7-9 and TRBJ2-7; TRBD2 might be the D (5 bases). The sequence came from a male donor with ankylosing spondylitis. The sample consisted of blood, either unsorted or a sorted T cell fraction (not recorded which). CDR3 bases: TGTGCCAGCAGCTTTTCGGGGAACTCCTACGAGCAGTACTTC. This codes for CASSFSGNSYEQYF. The full variable domain, completed using reference TRBV7-9 and TRBJ2-7, is DTGVSQNPRHKITKRGQNVTFRCDPISEHNRLYWYRQTLGQGPEFLTYFQNEAQLEKSRLLSDRFSAERPKGSFSTLEIQRTEQGDSAMYLCASSFSGNSYEQYFGPGTRLTVT.